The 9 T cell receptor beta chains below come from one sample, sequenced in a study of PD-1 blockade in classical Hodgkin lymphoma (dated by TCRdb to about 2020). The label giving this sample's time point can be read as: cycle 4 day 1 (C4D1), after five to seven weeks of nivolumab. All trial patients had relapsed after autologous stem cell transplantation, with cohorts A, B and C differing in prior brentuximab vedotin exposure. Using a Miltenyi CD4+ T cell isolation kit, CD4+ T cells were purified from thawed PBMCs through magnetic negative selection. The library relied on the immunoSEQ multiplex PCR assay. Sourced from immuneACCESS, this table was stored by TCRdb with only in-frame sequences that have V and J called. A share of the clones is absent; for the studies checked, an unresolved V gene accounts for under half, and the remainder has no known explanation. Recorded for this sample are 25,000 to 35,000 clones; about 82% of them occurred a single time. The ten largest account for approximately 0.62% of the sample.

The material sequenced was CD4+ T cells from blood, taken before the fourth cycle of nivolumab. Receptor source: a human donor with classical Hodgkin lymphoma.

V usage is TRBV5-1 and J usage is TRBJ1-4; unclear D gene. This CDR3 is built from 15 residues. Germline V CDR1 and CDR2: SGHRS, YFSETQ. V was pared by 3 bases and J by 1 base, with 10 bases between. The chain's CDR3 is CASSYVGGTNEKLFF. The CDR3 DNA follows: TGCGCCAGCAGCTATGTGGGAGGAACTAATGAAAAACTGTTTTTT.

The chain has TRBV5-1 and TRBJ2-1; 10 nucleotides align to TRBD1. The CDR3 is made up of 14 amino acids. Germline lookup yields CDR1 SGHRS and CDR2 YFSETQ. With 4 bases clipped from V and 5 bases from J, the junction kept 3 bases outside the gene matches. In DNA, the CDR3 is TGCGCCAGCAGCACGGGACAGGGGAACAATGAGCAGTTCTTC. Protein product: CASSTGQGNNEQFF.

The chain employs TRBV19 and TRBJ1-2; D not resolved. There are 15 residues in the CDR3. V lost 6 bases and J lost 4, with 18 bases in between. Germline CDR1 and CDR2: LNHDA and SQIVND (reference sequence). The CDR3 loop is CASSSPPPVIYGYTF. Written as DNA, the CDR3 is TGTGCCAGTAGCTCCCCTCCGCCAGTCATCTATGGCTACACCTTC.

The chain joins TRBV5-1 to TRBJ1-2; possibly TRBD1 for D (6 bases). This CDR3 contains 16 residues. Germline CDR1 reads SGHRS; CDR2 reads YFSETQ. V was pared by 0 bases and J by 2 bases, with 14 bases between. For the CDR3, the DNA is TGCGCCAGCAGCTTGGAGGTAGTTAGGGGGAACTATGGCTACACCTTC. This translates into CASSLEVVRGNYGYTF.

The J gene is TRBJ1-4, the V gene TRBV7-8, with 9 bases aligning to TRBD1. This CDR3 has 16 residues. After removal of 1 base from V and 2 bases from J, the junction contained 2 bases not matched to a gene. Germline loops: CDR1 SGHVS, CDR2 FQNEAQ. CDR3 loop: CASSLDGTGTNEKLFF. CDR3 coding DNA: TGTGCCAGCAGCTTAGATGGGACAGGGACTAATGAAAAACTGTTTTTT. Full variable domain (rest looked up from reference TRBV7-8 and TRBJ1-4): GAGVSQSPRYKVAKRGQDVALRCDPISGHVSLFWYQQALGQGPEFLTYFQNEAQLDKSGLPSDRFFAERPEGSVSTLKIQRTQQEDSAVYLCASSLDGTGTNEKLFFGSGTQLSVL.

The DNA of the CDR3 is TGCGCCAGCAGCGGCGGGCCCTCCTCGAGAGAGCAGTACTTC. Its protein product is CASSGGPSSREQYF. V gene TRBV5-1 combines with J gene TRBJ2-7, with D possibly matching TRBD2 (5 bases). Trimming pared 4 bases from V and 7 bases from J, leaving 18 bases between. Germline CDR1 is SGHRS and CDR2 is YFSETQ. This CDR3 has 14 residues.

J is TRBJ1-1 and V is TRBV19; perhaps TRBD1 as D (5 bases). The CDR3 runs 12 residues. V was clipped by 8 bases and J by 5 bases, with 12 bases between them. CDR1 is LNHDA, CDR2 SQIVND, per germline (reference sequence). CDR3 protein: CASRGPGTEAFF. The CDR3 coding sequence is TGTGCCAGTCGAGGTCCAGGGACTGAAGCTTTCTTT.

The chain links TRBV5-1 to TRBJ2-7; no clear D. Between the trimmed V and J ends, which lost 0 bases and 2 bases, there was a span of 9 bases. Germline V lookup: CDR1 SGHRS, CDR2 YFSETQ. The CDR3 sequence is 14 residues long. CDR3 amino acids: CASSLVVGTYEQYF. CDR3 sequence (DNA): TGCGCCAGCAGCTTGGTTGTGGGGACCTACGAGCAGTACTTC. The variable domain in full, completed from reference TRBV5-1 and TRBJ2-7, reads KAGVTQTPRYLIKTRGQQVTLSCSPISGHRSVSWYQQTPGQGLQFLFEYFSETQRNKGNFPGRFSGRQFSNSRSEMNVSTLELGDSALYLCASSLVVGTYEQYFGPGTRLTVT.

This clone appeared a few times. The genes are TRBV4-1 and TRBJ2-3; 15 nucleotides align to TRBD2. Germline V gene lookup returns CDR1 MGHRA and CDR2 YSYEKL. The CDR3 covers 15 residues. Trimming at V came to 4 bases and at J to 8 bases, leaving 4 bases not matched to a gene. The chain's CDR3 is CASSPGLAGGRTQYF. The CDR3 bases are TGCGCCAGCAGCCCCGGACTAGCGGGGGGGCGTACGCAGTATTTT.